This TCR beta chain was observed in a study of cytomegalovirus exposure and HLA in healthy donors. V lost 8 bases and J lost 3, with 16 bases in between. CDR3 length: 14 amino acids. Per the germline V gene, CDR1 is SNHLY and CDR2 is FYNNEI. The PCR contained 60 Vbeta and 13 Jbeta primers. The data were produced by immunoSEQ multiplex PCR, yet TCRdb's version contains in-frame clones alone and is incomplete. The sample holds approximately 170,000 clones; over 70% are singletons and the top ten take 1% to 1.5%. This chain links TRBV2 with TRBJ1-2; D is perhaps TRBD1 (6 bases). This clonotype was sampled from a man aged 45 to 65 in good health and CMV-seropositive. The material sequenced was PBMCs. CDR3 residues: CASAAGELHYGYTF. The CDR3 coding sequence is TGTGCCAGCGCGGCAGGGGAGTTGCACTATGGCTACACCTTC.